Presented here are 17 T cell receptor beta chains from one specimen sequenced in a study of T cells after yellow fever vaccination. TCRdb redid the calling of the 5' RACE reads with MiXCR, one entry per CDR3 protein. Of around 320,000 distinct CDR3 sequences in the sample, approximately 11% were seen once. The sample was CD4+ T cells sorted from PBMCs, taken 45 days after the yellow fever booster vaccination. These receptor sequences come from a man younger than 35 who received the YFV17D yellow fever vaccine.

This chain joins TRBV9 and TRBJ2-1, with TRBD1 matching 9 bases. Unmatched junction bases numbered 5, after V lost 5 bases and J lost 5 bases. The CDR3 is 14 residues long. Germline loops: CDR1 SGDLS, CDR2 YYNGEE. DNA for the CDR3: TGTGCCAGCAGTAGGACAGGGGCCAACAATGAGCAGTTCTTC. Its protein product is CASSRTGANNEQFF.

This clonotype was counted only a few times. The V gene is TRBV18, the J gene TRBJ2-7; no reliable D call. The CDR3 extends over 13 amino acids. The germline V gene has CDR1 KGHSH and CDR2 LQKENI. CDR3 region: CATALESTYEQYV. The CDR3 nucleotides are TGTGCTACGGCCTTAGAAAGTACCTACGAGCAGTACGTC.

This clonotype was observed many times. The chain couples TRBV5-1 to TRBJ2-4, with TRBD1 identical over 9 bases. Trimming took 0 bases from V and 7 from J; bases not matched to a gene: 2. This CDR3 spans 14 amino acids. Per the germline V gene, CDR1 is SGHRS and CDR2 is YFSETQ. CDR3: CASSLEGQGNIQYF. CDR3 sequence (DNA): TGCGCCAGCAGCTTGGAGGGACAGGGTAACATTCAGTACTTC.

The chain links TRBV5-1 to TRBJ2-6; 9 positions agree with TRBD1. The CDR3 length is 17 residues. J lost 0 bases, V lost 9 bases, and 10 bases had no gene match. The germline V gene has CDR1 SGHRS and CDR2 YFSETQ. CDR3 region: CANQDRGPFSGANVLTF. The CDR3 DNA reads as TGCGCCAACCAGGACAGGGGCCCTTTCTCTGGGGCCAACGTCCTGACTTTC.

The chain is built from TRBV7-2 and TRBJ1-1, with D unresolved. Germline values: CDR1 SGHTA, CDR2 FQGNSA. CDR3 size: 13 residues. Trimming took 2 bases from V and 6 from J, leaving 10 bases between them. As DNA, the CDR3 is TGTGCCAGCAGCTTACCGGAGGCGGCTGAAGCTTTCTTT. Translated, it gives CASSLPEAAEAFF.

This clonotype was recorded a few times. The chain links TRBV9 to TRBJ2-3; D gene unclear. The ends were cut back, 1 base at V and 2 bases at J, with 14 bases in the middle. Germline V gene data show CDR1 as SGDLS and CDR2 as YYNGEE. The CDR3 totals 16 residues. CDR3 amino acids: CASSVLSWATTDTQYF. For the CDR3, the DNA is TGTGCCAGCAGCGTACTCTCCTGGGCTACCACAGATACGCAGTATTTT.

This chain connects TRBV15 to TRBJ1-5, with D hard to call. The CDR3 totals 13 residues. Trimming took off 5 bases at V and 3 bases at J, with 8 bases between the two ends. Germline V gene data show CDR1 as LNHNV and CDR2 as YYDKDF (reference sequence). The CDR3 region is CATSLHFNQPQHF. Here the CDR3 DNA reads TGTGCCACCAGCTTGCATTTCAATCAGCCCCAGCATTTT.

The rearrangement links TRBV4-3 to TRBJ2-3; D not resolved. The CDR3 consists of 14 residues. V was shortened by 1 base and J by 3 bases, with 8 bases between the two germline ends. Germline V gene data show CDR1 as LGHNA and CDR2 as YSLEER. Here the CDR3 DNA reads TGCGCCAGCAGCCAAGCCGAGAATACAGATACGCAGTATTTT. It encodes CASSQAENTDTQYF.

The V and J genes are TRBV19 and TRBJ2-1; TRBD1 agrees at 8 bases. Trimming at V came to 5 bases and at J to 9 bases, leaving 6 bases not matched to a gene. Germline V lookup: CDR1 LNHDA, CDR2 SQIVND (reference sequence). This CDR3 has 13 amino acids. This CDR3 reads CASSVDRGSEQFF. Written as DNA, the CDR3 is TGTGCCAGTAGTGTCGACAGGGGCAGTGAGCAGTTCTTC.

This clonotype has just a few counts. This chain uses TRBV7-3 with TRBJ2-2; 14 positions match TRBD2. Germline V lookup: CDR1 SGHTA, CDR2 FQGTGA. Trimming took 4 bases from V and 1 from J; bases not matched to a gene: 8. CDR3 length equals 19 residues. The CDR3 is CASSSGGLAGGRNTGELFF. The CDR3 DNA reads TGTGCCAGCAGCTCTGGAGGACTAGCGGGGGGCAGGAACACCGGGGAGCTGTTTTTT.

CDR3 protein: CASSLRVTSAVGTQYF. The CDR3 DNA follows: TGCGCCAGCAGCTTGAGGGTGACTAGCGCGGTGGGGACCCAGTACTTC. The chain links TRBV5-1 to TRBJ2-5; 8 nucleotides match TRBD2. The germline gives CDR1 SGHRS, CDR2 YFSETQ. This CDR3 region has 16 residues. V lost 1 base to trimming and J lost 7 bases; unmatched junction nucleotides: 12.

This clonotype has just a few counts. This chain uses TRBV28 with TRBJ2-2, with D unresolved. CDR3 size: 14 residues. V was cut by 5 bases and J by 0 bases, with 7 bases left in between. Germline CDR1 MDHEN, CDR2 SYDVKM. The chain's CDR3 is CASSPRSNTGELFF. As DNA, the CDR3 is TGTGCCAGCAGTCCACGTTCGAACACCGGGGAGCTGTTTTTT.

The CDR3 loop reads CASSFIISAASPNTGELFF. The CDR3 coding sequence is TGTGCCAGCAGTTTTATCATTTCAGCAGCGTCCCCGAACACCGGGGAGCTGTTTTTT. The V call is TRBV28, the J call TRBJ2-2, with D uncertain. The V and J ends lost 3 bases and 0 bases respectively, with 20 bases between them. The germline gives CDR1 MDHEN, CDR2 SYDVKM. CDR3 length: 19 residues.

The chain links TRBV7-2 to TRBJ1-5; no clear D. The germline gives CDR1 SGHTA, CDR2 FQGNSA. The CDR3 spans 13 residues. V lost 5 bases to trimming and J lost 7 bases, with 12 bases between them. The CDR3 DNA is TGTGCCAGCAGCCCTGGGGAGGGCCAGCCCCAGCATTTT. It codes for CASSPGEGQPQHF.

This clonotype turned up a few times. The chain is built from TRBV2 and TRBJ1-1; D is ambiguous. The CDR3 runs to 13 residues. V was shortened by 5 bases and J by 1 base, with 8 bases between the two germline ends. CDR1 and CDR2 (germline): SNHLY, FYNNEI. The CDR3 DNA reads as TGTGCCAGCAGTCCCCCAGAGAACACTGAAGCTTTCTTT. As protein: CASSPPENTEAFF.

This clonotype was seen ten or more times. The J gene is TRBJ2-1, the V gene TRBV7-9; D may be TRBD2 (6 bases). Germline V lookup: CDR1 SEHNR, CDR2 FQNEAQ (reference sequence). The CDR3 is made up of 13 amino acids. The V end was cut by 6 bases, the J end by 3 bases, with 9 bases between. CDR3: CASSFSGYNEQFF. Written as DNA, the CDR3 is TGTGCCAGCAGTTTTAGCGGCTACAATGAGCAGTTCTTC.

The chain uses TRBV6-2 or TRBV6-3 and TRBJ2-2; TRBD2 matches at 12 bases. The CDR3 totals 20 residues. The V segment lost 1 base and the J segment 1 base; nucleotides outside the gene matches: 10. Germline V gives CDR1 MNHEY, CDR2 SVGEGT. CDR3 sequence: CASSYYGPSGGDLNTGELFF. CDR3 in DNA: TGTGCCAGCAGTTACTACGGGCCTAGCGGGGGGGACCTGAACACCGGGGAGCTGTTTTTT.